This is a list of T cell receptor beta chains from one sample in a study of CD4 T cells in relation to SARS-CoV-2 and coronaviruses. Their specific antigens are unknown. Assay: immunoSEQ multiplex PCR; the TCRdb copy retains only in-frame clones and omits some. The sample records about 38,000 clones, 82% being singletons. The sample taken for sequencing was naive CD4+ T cells from PBMCs, cultured in vitro. These receptors were obtained from an adult with COVID-19. Each CDR3 is given with its conserved first and last residue. D genes are given only for firm matches. Expanded clones are given a class, and other clones once, few, many or no size at all.

d_gene	j_gene	abundance	v_gene	CDR3aa	CDR3nt
.	TRBJ2-7	.	TRBV3-1/TRBV3-2	CASSPSGTPSYEQYF	TGTGCCAGCAGCCCCTCCGGGACGCCTTCCTACGAGCAGTACTTC
.	TRBJ1-1	once	TRBV3-1/TRBV3-2	CASSPRKASNTEAFF	TGTGCCAGCAGCCCCCGTAAGGCCTCGAACACTGAAGCTTTCTTT
TRBD1	TRBJ2-1	.	TRBV29-1	CSFRQGYNEQFF	TGCAGCTTCCGACAGGGGTACAATGAGCAGTTCTTC
TRBD1	TRBJ2-1	.	TRBV6-5	CASSYVGTGGFNEQFF	TGTGCCAGCAGTTATGTCGGGACAGGGGGCTTTAATGAGCAGTTCTTC
.	TRBJ1-2	.	TRBV6-6	CASSPITSGIDYGYTF	TGTGCCAGCAGTCCCATTACATCGGGGATTGACTATGGCTACACCTTC
TRBD1	TRBJ2-6	.	TRBV28	CASSSWTGSGANVLTF	TGTGCCAGCAGCTCGTGGACAGGATCTGGGGCCAACGTCCTGACTTTC
.	TRBJ2-5	.	TRBV6-5	CASGLGREVQYF	TGTGCCAGCGGCCTGGGCAGGGAGGTCCAGTACTTC
.	TRBJ2-5	.	TRBV3-1/TRBV3-2	CASSTWTTQETQYF	TGTGCCAGCAGCACTTGGACTACACAAGAGACCCAGTACTTC
.	TRBJ2-5	few	TRBV30	CAWSRDTQETQYF	TGTGCCTGGAGTAGGGACACCCAAGAGACCCAGTACTTC
.	TRBJ2-1	.	TRBV6-4	CASSDGPRSDEQFF	TGTGCCAGCAGTGACGGGCCGCGTAGCGATGAGCAGTTCTTC
.	TRBJ2-1	.	TRBV12-3/TRBV12-4	CASSTSSREQFF	TGTGCCAGCAGTACTTCCTCTCGTGAGCAGTTCTTC
.	TRBJ2-7	.	TRBV5-1	CASSLDAGAQFDEQYF	TGCGCCAGCAGCTTGGATGCAGGGGCCCAATTTGACGAGCAGTACTTC
.	TRBJ2-1	few	TRBV15	CATSRDEGLSYNEQFF	TGTGCCACCAGCAGAGATGAAGGTCTCTCCTACAATGAGCAGTTCTTC
TRBD1	TRBJ2-6	once	TRBV7-9	CASSPTPGQGFGANVLTF	TGTGCCAGCAGCCCTACCCCGGGACAGGGTTTTGGGGCCAACGTCCTGACTTTC
.	TRBJ2-5	.	TRBV15	CATSRGPNQETQYF	TGTGCCACCAGCAGAGGCCCAAATCAAGAGACCCAGTACTTC
TRBD2	TRBJ2-7	once	TRBV28	CATNFGGRAWEQYF	TGTGCCACCAATTTTGGGGGGAGGGCGTGGGAGCAGTACTTC
.	TRBJ2-1	once	TRBV19	CASSIEPLNEQFF	TGTGCCAGTAGTATAGAACCTCTAAATGAGCAGTTCTTC
TRBD2	TRBJ2-1	.	TRBV5-4	CASSLSTSGYNEQFF	TGTGCCAGCAGCTTGTCGACTAGCGGATACAATGAGCAGTTCTTC
.	TRBJ2-1	few	TRBV12-3/TRBV12-4	CASSSGLPFEQFF	TGTGCCAGCAGTTCGGGACTCCCTTTTGAGCAGTTCTTC
TRBD2	TRBJ2-3	.	TRBV7-8	CASSPGLAGVGDSTDTQYF	TGTGCCAGCAGCCCGGGACTAGCGGGAGTAGGGGATAGCACAGATACGCAGTATTTT
.	TRBJ2-1	.	TRBV19	CASSIVGGRNEQFF	TGTGCCAGTAGTATAGTTGGAGGTAGAAATGAGCAGTTCTTC
TRBD1	TRBJ1-4	.	TRBV9	CASSVGDRVTGEKLFF	TGTGCCAGCAGCGTAGGGGACAGGGTGACAGGTGAAAAACTGTTTTTT
TRBD2	TRBJ2-5	.	TRBV11-2	CASSLGLAGVQETQYF	TGTGCCAGCAGCTTAGGCCTAGCGGGAGTTCAAGAGACCCAGTACTTC
TRBD2	TRBJ2-3	.	TRBV19	CASNPTSGSPDTQYF	TGTGCCAGTAATCCTACTAGCGGGAGTCCAGATACGCAGTATTTT
.	TRBJ2-1	.	TRBV28	CASIMRRGNEQFF	TGTGCCAGCATAATGAGACGAGGCAATGAGCAGTTCTTC
.	TRBJ2-1	.	TRBV5-1	CASSPEGGDEQFF	TGCGCCAGCAGCCCCGAGGGGGGCGATGAGCAGTTCTTC
TRBD2	TRBJ2-7	.	TRBV28	CASSGGTSAPYEQYF	TGTGCCAGCAGTGGGGGGACTAGCGCACCCTACGAGCAGTACTTC
.	TRBJ2-5	.	TRBV24-1	CATSDSYYPQETQYF	TGTGCCACCAGTGATTCTTACTACCCCCAAGAGACCCAGTACTTC
TRBD1	TRBJ1-3	.	TRBV18	CASSEQGTLTGNTIYF	TGTGCCAGCTCCGAACAGGGGACTTTGACTGGAAACACCATATATTTT
.	TRBJ1-3	.	TRBV30	CACSPGHVSVDTIYF	TGTGCCTGTTCCCCGGGACATGTCTCGGTGGACACCATATATTTT
TRBD1	TRBJ1-2	.	TRBV12-3/TRBV12-4	CASSWDRDYGYTF	TGTGCCAGCAGTTGGGACAGGGACTATGGCTACACCTTC
.	TRBJ2-7	once	TRBV5-5	CASSKDPGIAYEQYF	TGTGCCAGCAGTAAGGATCCCGGGATCGCCTACGAGCAGTACTTC
TRBD2	TRBJ2-7	.	TRBV9	CASSVGLAGAYEQYF	TGTGCCAGCAGCGTAGGGTTAGCGGGGGCCTACGAGCAGTACTTC
.	TRBJ2-3	.	TRBV11-2	CASSPGLVTDTQYF	TGTGCCAGCAGCCCGGGCCTCGTAACAGATACGCAGTATTTT
.	TRBJ2-7	.	TRBV21-1	CASSKILYLLAGDQEQYF	TGTGCCAGCAGCAAAATCCTATACCTACTAGCGGGAGATCAAGAGCAGTACTTC
.	TRBJ2-7	.	TRBV19	CANSQGSPTYEQYF	TGTGCCAATAGTCAAGGGAGCCCTACCTACGAGCAGTACTTC
.	TRBJ2-3	.	TRBV10-3	CAIRGLLDTQYF	TGTGCCATCAGGGGACTTTTAGATACGCAGTATTTT
TRBD2	TRBJ2-3	.	TRBV7-2	CASSLLAGTDTQYF	TGTGCCAGCAGCCTACTAGCGGGAACAGATACGCAGTATTTT
.	TRBJ2-3	.	TRBV6-5	CASGGQRETTDTQYF	TGTGCCAGCGGAGGCCAACGGGAAACCACAGATACGCAGTATTTT
.	TRBJ2-3	once	TRBV5-1	CASTMGLGTDTQYF	TGCGCCAGCACCATGGGCCTGGGCACAGATACGCAGTATTTT
TRBD2	TRBJ2-2	.	TRBV18	CASSPGLAGTGELFF	TGTGCCAGCTCACCAGGACTAGCGGGCACCGGGGAGCTGTTTTTT
.	TRBJ2-2	.	TRBV9	CASSGPWGNTGELFF	TGTGCCAGCAGCGGCCCTTGGGGTAACACCGGGGAGCTGTTTTTT
.	TRBJ2-7	.	TRBV19	CASSIGSGASYEQYF	TGTGCCAGTAGTATAGGTTCGGGGGCTTCCTACGAGCAGTACTTC
.	TRBJ2-7	.	TRBV7-9	CASSLAGGDDEQYF	TGTGCCAGCAGCTTAGCGGGGGGAGACGACGAGCAGTACTTC
.	TRBJ1-6	.	TRBV5-4	CASSPVSSESPLHF	TGTGCCAGCAGCCCGGTGTCATCGGAATCACCCCTCCACTTT
.	TRBJ2-1	.	TRBV11-3	CASSRGTASYNEQFF	TGTGCCAGCAGCCGTGGGACGGCCTCCTACAATGAGCAGTTCTTC